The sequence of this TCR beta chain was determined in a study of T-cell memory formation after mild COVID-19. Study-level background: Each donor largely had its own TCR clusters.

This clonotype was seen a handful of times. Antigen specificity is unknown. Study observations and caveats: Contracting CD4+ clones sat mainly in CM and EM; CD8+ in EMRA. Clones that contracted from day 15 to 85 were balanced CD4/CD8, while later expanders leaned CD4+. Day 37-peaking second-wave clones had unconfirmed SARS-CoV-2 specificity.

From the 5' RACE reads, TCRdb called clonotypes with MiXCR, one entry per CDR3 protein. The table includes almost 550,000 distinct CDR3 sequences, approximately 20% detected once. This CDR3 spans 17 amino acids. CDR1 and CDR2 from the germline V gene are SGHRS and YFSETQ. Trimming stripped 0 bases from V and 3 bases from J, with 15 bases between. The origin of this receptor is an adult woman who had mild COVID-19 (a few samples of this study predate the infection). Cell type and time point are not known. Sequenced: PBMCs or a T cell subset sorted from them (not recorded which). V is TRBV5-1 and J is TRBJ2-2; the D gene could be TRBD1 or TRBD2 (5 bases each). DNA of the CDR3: TGCGCCAGCAGCTTGGGTGCGTCGGGGCCCTACACCGGGGAGCTGTTTTTT. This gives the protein CASSLGASGPYTGELFF.